Here is one TCR beta chain with its context. A J-beta primer mix and a sample-barcoded 5' primer were used in a second PCR of roughly 7 to 12 cycles. In TCRdb, the 5' RACE reads were re-called with MiXCR into one record per CDR3 protein. Of approximately 1.5 million distinct CDR3 sequences in the sample, roughly two fifths were seen once. Germline CDR1 DFQATT, CDR2 SNEGSKA (reference sequence). This CDR3 region has 15 residues. The V gene end was trimmed by 7 bases and the J gene end by 3 bases; junction bases not matched to a gene: 7. These data originate in a study of blood T cells in healthy people across ages.

Source material: blood. This TCR derives from a young woman in good health. The chain combines TRBV20-1 with TRBJ2-3; 13 bases map to TRBD2. The CDR3 coding sequence is TGCAGTGTCCGGACTAGCGGGAGAAGGACAGATACGCAGTATTTT. It encodes CSVRTSGRRTDTQYF.